This is a list of T cell receptor beta chains from one sample in a study of T cells in localized non-small cell lung cancer. Assay used: immunoSEQ multiplex PCR; TCRdb lists only in-frame clones, some missing. The table lists approximately 30,000 clones, roughly 90% of them singletons. The material was peripheral blood, obtained before any cancer treatment. The receptors were sampled from a woman aged 40 to 75 with stage I lung adenocarcinoma. Both conserved end residues are part of each CDR3. D genes are given only for firm matches. Only some rows state a clone size, as once, few, many or a class for expanded clones.

V gene: TRBV7-9
clone size: once
D gene: TRBD1
J gene: TRBJ1-1
CDR3 DNA: TGTGCCAGCAGCGATATCCCGGGACAGGGAGCTTTCTTT
CDR3 protein: CASSDIPGQGAFF

V gene: TRBV14
clone size: -
D gene: -
J gene: TRBJ1-6
CDR3 DNA: TGTGCCAGCAGCCGACGAAGGGAAGGGGATTCACCCCTCCACTTT
CDR3 protein: CASSRRREGDSPLHF

V gene: TRBV5-1
clone size: once
D gene: -
J gene: TRBJ2-3
CDR3 DNA: TGCGCCAGCAGCCCCGGGGGCGCAGATACGCAGTATTTT
CDR3 protein: CASSPGGADTQYF

V gene: TRBV7-8
clone size: -
D gene: -
J gene: TRBJ2-5
CDR3 DNA: TGTGCCAGCAGCCCCCGACAAGAGACCCAGTACTTC
CDR3 protein: CASSPRQETQYF

V gene: TRBV6-5
clone size: -
D gene: -
J gene: TRBJ2-1
CDR3 DNA: TGTGCCAGCAGTTACCAGCTAGATTTTAATGAGCAGTTCTTC
CDR3 protein: CASSYQLDFNEQFF

V gene: TRBV7-2
clone size: -
D gene: -
J gene: TRBJ1-6
CDR3 DNA: TGTGCCAGCAGCCTACGACAAACTTTGAATAATTCACCCCTCCACTTT
CDR3 protein: CASSLRQTLNNSPLHF

V gene: TRBV18
clone size: once
D gene: -
J gene: TRBJ1-5
CDR3 DNA: TGTGCCAGCTCATTGGGGGGGGACTATCAGTCCCAGCATTTT
CDR3 protein: CASSLGGDYQSQHF

V gene: TRBV5-1
clone size: -
D gene: TRBD2
J gene: TRBJ2-1
CDR3 DNA: TGCGCCAGCAGCTTGGAGCGGGGGACCTACAATGAGCAGTTCTTC
CDR3 protein: CASSLERGTYNEQFF

V gene: TRBV7-9
clone size: once
D gene: TRBD2
J gene: TRBJ2-3
CDR3 DNA: TGTGCCAGCAGCCCGGGACTACCCACAGATACGCAGTATTTT
CDR3 protein: CASSPGLPTDTQYF

V gene: TRBV7-9
clone size: -
D gene: -
J gene: TRBJ1-1
CDR3 DNA: TGTGCCAGCAGCCCTACAGGGAACACTGAAGCTTTCTTT
CDR3 protein: CASSPTGNTEAFF

V gene: TRBV5-6
clone size: -
D gene: TRBD1
J gene: TRBJ1-3
CDR3 DNA: TGTGCCAGCAGCACCTTGCAGGGGGTTCGGAACACCATATATTTT
CDR3 protein: CASSTLQGVRNTIYF

V gene: TRBV7-2
clone size: -
D gene: -
J gene: TRBJ2-1
CDR3 DNA: TGTGCCAGCAGCTTAGTATCTCCGTACCGGGACCTCCACAATGAGCAGTTCTTC
CDR3 protein: CASSLVSPYRDLHNEQFF

V gene: TRBV11-2
clone size: few
D gene: -
J gene: TRBJ2-3
CDR3 DNA: TGTGCCAGCAGTTTTAAAGCGGGCGGGTCAGATACGCAGTATTTT
CDR3 protein: CASSFKAGGSDTQYF

V gene: TRBV5-1
clone size: once
D gene: -
J gene: TRBJ2-6
CDR3 DNA: TGCGCCAGCAGCCTTTCCCCCTTCTCTGGGGCCAACGTCCTGACTTTC
CDR3 protein: CASSLSPFSGANVLTF

V gene: TRBV1
clone size: -
D gene: -
J gene: TRBJ1-5
CDR3 DNA: TGCACCAGCAGCCGGACTTTTACAGCCCAGCATTTT
CDR3 protein: CTSSRTFTAQHF

V gene: TRBV7-2
clone size: -
D gene: -
J gene: TRBJ2-1
CDR3 DNA: TGTGCCAGCAGCTTATTACTAGCTGGTGAGCAGTTCTTC
CDR3 protein: CASSLLLAGEQFF

V gene: TRBV7-9
clone size: -
D gene: -
J gene: TRBJ2-7
CDR3 DNA: TGTGCCAGCAGCTTACCCCTGGGCGAGCAGTACTTC
CDR3 protein: CASSLPLGEQYF

V gene: TRBV7-8
clone size: -
D gene: TRBD2
J gene: TRBJ2-5
CDR3 DNA: TGTGCCAGCAGCGAAGGACTAGCTGTAGGTGGAGAGACCCAGTACTTC
CDR3 protein: CASSEGLAVGGETQYF

V gene: TRBV5-4
clone size: -
D gene: TRBD1
J gene: TRBJ2-7
CDR3 DNA: TGTGCCAGCAGTCCCGGGACAGGGGGCTACGAGCAGTACTTC
CDR3 protein: CASSPGTGGYEQYF

V gene: TRBV29-1
clone size: -
D gene: TRBD2
J gene: TRBJ2-3
CDR3 DNA: TGCAGCGCCCCGACTAGCGGGGGGGCAGATACGCAGTATTTT
CDR3 protein: CSAPTSGGADTQYF

V gene: TRBV19
clone size: -
D gene: -
J gene: TRBJ2-4
CDR3 DNA: TGTGCCAGTAGTAAAACTGGCATTCAGTACTTC
CDR3 protein: CASSKTGIQYF

V gene: TRBV7-3
clone size: once
D gene: -
J gene: TRBJ2-5
CDR3 DNA: TGTGCCAGCAGCCGTCTGGGGGCAGAGACCCAGTACTTC
CDR3 protein: CASSRLGAETQYF

V gene: TRBV10-2
clone size: -
D gene: TRBD2
J gene: TRBJ2-1
CDR3 DNA: TGCGCCAGCAGTGTTTCCGGGACTAGCGGGGGGGCCACCGATGAGCAGTTCTTC
CDR3 protein: CASSVSGTSGGATDEQFF

V gene: TRBV19
clone size: -
D gene: -
J gene: TRBJ1-2
CDR3 DNA: TGTGCCAGTAGCCGTGCAGCCTTCTCTAACTATGGCTACACCTTC
CDR3 protein: CASSRAAFSNYGYTF

V gene: TRBV6-1
clone size: -
D gene: TRBD2
J gene: TRBJ2-5
CDR3 DNA: TGTGCCAGCAGGAGCGGGGTGGTTAGACAGACCCAGTACTTC
CDR3 protein: CASRSGVVRQTQYF

V gene: TRBV5-4
clone size: -
D gene: TRBD1
J gene: TRBJ2-5
CDR3 DNA: TGTGCCAGCAGCTTAAGATGGACAGGGTTGGGCCAAGAGACCCAGTACTTC
CDR3 protein: CASSLRWTGLGQETQYF

V gene: TRBV4-2
clone size: -
D gene: -
J gene: TRBJ2-7
CDR3 DNA: TGTGCCAGCAGCCAAGATTGGGATTCCAACCCCTACGAGCAGTACTTC
CDR3 protein: CASSQDWDSNPYEQYF

V gene: TRBV27
clone size: -
D gene: TRBD1
J gene: TRBJ1-6
CDR3 DNA: TGTGCCAGCGGAGGGGGCGCCTCCTATAATTCACCCCTCCACTTT
CDR3 protein: CASGGGASYNSPLHF

V gene: TRBV7-9
clone size: -
D gene: -
J gene: TRBJ1-2
CDR3 DNA: TGTGCCAGCAGCTTTGACTATGGCTACACCTTC
CDR3 protein: CASSFDYGYTF

V gene: TRBV29-1
clone size: -
D gene: -
J gene: TRBJ2-3
CDR3 DNA: TGCAGCGTTGAATCCCGAGGGGGGACAGATACGCAGTATTTT
CDR3 protein: CSVESRGGTDTQYF

V gene: TRBV12-2
clone size: -
D gene: -
J gene: TRBJ2-5
CDR3 DNA: TGTGCAAGTCGCACAAAGCCCGACACCGGTGGGAAAGAGACCCAGTACTTC
CDR3 protein: CASRTKPDTGGKETQYF

V gene: TRBV12-2
clone size: -
D gene: -
J gene: TRBJ2-1
CDR3 DNA: TGTGCAAGTCGCTTAGCGGTCGGCAGCTCCTACAATGAGCAGTTCTTC
CDR3 protein: CASRLAVGSSYNEQFF

V gene: TRBV4-3
clone size: medium-sized
D gene: -
J gene: TRBJ1-1
CDR3 DNA: TGCGCCAGCAGCCATGAAAGGATGAACACTGAAGCTTTCTTT
CDR3 protein: CASSHERMNTEAFF

V gene: TRBV19
clone size: -
D gene: -
J gene: TRBJ1-4
CDR3 DNA: TGTGCCAGTAGTATAGATACGGTACAGCCAGAAAAACTGTTTTTT
CDR3 protein: CASSIDTVQPEKLFF

V gene: TRBV19
clone size: -
D gene: -
J gene: TRBJ2-2
CDR3 DNA: TGTGCCAGTTCCCTGGTGGCGGGAGGGGAGCTGTTTTTT
CDR3 protein: CASSLVAGGELFF

V gene: TRBV5-6
clone size: -
D gene: TRBD1
J gene: TRBJ2-5
CDR3 DNA: TGTGCCAGCAGCTTTTACAGGGGTGGTCGCCAAGAGACCCAGTACTTC
CDR3 protein: CASSFYRGGRQETQYF

V gene: TRBV6-5
clone size: -
D gene: -
J gene: TRBJ2-7
CDR3 DNA: TGTGCCTCCCACGGGGCCGGAATCTCCTACGAGCAGTACTTC
CDR3 protein: CASHGAGISYEQYF

V gene: TRBV5-8
clone size: -
D gene: TRBD1
J gene: TRBJ2-1
CDR3 DNA: TGTGCCAGCAGCTTGGGAGGGCCAGGGGGCTACAATGAGCAGTTCTTC
CDR3 protein: CASSLGGPGGYNEQFF

V gene: TRBV5-6
clone size: -
D gene: TRBD1
J gene: TRBJ1-1
CDR3 DNA: TGTGCCAGCAGCTTGGACAGGGGACGAATGAACACTGAAGCTTTCTTT
CDR3 protein: CASSLDRGRMNTEAFF

V gene: TRBV9
clone size: -
D gene: TRBD2
J gene: TRBJ2-4
CDR3 DNA: TGTGCCAGCAGCGCGCGGGGGGGCCGTAACATTCAGTACTTC
CDR3 protein: CASSARGGRNIQYF

V gene: TRBV6-5
clone size: few
D gene: -
J gene: TRBJ1-5
CDR3 DNA: TGTGCCAGCAGTTTAAAGGGTGGACAGCCCCAGCATTTT
CDR3 protein: CASSLKGGQPQHF

V gene: TRBV27
clone size: few
D gene: -
J gene: TRBJ1-4
CDR3 DNA: TGTGCCAGCAGGTTGGGAGTCAATGAAAAACTGTTTTTT
CDR3 protein: CASRLGVNEKLFF

V gene: TRBV7-2
clone size: -
D gene: TRBD2
J gene: TRBJ2-1
CDR3 DNA: TGTGCCAGCAGCTTAGGTAGCGGGGGGACCTACAATGAGCAGTTCTTC
CDR3 protein: CASSLGSGGTYNEQFF

V gene: TRBV19
clone size: once
D gene: TRBD1
J gene: TRBJ1-2
CDR3 DNA: TGTGCCAGTAGTGTCGCCGGGACAGGGGGACTTGGCTACACCTTC
CDR3 protein: CASSVAGTGGLGYTF

V gene: TRBV19
clone size: once
D gene: -
J gene: TRBJ2-6
CDR3 DNA: TGTGCCAGTATCGGCAGGGGCGGCGCTGGGGCCAACGTCCTGACTTTC
CDR3 protein: CASIGRGGAGANVLTF

V gene: TRBV10-1
clone size: -
D gene: -
J gene: TRBJ1-5
CDR3 DNA: TGCGCCAGCAGTGAGTCGAACGGGCAGCCCCAGCATTTT
CDR3 protein: CASSESNGQPQHF

V gene: TRBV10-3
clone size: once
D gene: TRBD2
J gene: TRBJ2-2
CDR3 DNA: TGTGCCATCAGAACTAGCGGGGGCACCGGGGAGCTGTTTTTT
CDR3 protein: CAIRTSGGTGELFF

V gene: TRBV7-9
clone size: once
D gene: -
J gene: TRBJ1-2
CDR3 DNA: TGTGCCAGCAGCTTAGCGGCAGGGATAGGTGGCTACACCTTC
CDR3 protein: CASSLAAGIGGYTF

V gene: TRBV21-1
clone size: -
D gene: -
J gene: TRBJ1-5
CDR3 DNA: TGTGCCAGCAGCAAAGGGCGGGGGGCTTATCGGAATCAGCCCCAGCATTTT
CDR3 protein: CASSKGRGAYRNQPQHF

V gene: TRBV5-5
clone size: -
D gene: TRBD2
J gene: TRBJ2-2
CDR3 DNA: TGTGCCAGCAGCGTTCCAGCGGGGGAGAACACCGGGGAGCTGTTTTTT
CDR3 protein: CASSVPAGENTGELFF

V gene: TRBV11-3
clone size: -
D gene: -
J gene: TRBJ2-3
CDR3 DNA: TGTGCCAGCAGCTCAGGCCTCACAGATACGCAGTATTTT
CDR3 protein: CASSSGLTDTQYF

V gene: TRBV6-4
clone size: -
D gene: TRBD1
J gene: TRBJ2-7
CDR3 DNA: TGTGCCAGCAGAAGGACAGGAGTCCCCTACGAGCAGTACTTC
CDR3 protein: CASRRTGVPYEQYF

V gene: TRBV7-3
clone size: -
D gene: -
J gene: TRBJ2-5
CDR3 DNA: TGTGCCAGCAGCTCGGGCCCACAAGAGACCCAGTACTTC
CDR3 protein: CASSSGPQETQYF

V gene: TRBV5-1
clone size: -
D gene: -
J gene: TRBJ1-2
CDR3 DNA: TGCGCCAGCAGCTCGGGGAACAACTATGGCTACACCTTC
CDR3 protein: CASSSGNNYGYTF

V gene: TRBV6-4
clone size: -
D gene: TRBD1
J gene: TRBJ1-1
CDR3 DNA: TGTGCCAGCAGTGCTGAAACAGGGACAGGAGAAGCTTTCTTT
CDR3 protein: CASSAETGTGEAFF

V gene: TRBV4-3
clone size: -
D gene: -
J gene: TRBJ2-1
CDR3 DNA: TGCGCCAGCAGCCAAGCGTTTGGGGAGGGGGCCTCCTACAATGAGCAGTTCTTC
CDR3 protein: CASSQAFGEGASYNEQFF

V gene: TRBV7-2
clone size: -
D gene: TRBD1
J gene: TRBJ2-7
CDR3 DNA: TGTGCCAGCAGCCGAAGAGGCGACAGGGGAGTCGAGCAGTACTTC
CDR3 protein: CASSRRGDRGVEQYF

V gene: TRBV12-5
clone size: -
D gene: TRBD1
J gene: TRBJ2-1
CDR3 DNA: TGTGCTAGTGCCCCTCGCCCGGGACAGGTCATGTGGGATGAGCAGTTCTTC
CDR3 protein: CASAPRPGQVMWDEQFF

V gene: TRBV4-3
clone size: -
D gene: TRBD2
J gene: TRBJ2-3
CDR3 DNA: TGCGCCAGCAGCCCTGAGCGGGGGAGTGATACGCAGTATTTT
CDR3 protein: CASSPERGSDTQYF

V gene: TRBV7-7
clone size: -
D gene: TRBD2
J gene: TRBJ2-3
CDR3 DNA: TGTGCTAGCAGCTTAGCGAGCGGGGGGCCCACAGATACGCAGTATTTT
CDR3 protein: CASSLASGGPTDTQYF